This is a list of T cell receptor beta chains from one sample in a study of T cell repertoires in ileal Crohn's disease. Profiling relied on immunoSEQ multiplex PCR, and the TCRdb table lists in-frame clones only, not all of them. The sample carries about 15,000 clones, around 88% recorded once. Sequencing was performed on ileal tissue. Source of these receptors: an adult with Crohn's disease. Both conserved end residues are part of each CDR3. Each record gives: D gene, clone size, V gene, J gene, CDR3 DNA, CDR3 protein. A D gene is named only where the DNA matches it firmly. The size entry is marked missing in some rows and otherwise reads once, few, many or a size class.

>.|.|TRBV6-6|TRBJ2-1
TGTGCCAGCAGTTACGGGCAGCATGAGCAGTTCTTC
CASSYGQHEQFF
>TRBD2|.|TRBV10-1|TRBJ2-3
TGCGCCAGCAGTGCGACTAGCGGGAGAGCAGATACGCAGTATTTT
CASSATSGRADTQYF
>.|.|TRBV30|TRBJ1-3
TGTGCCTGGAGTGTCCCTCCTGGAGGGCCCTCTGGAAACACCATATATTTT
CAWSVPPGGPSGNTIYF
>.|.|TRBV25-1|TRBJ2-7
TGTGCCAGCAGGGATGCCGGGCAGGGCAAGAGCGAGCAGTACTTC
CASRDAGQGKSEQYF
>TRBD2|.|TRBV14|TRBJ2-1
TGTGCCAGCAGCCTCCGGCGACTAGCAACCCTGGATGAGCAGTTCTTC
CASSLRRLATLDEQFF
>TRBD1|.|TRBV9|TRBJ1-5
TGTGCCAGCAGCAAGACAGGGGGAGTATTACAGCCCCAGCATTTT
CASSKTGGVLQPQHF
>.|.|TRBV10-1|TRBJ2-3
TGCGCCAGCAGTGAGCCCGGCGCAGGAACAGATACGCAGTATTTT
CASSEPGAGTDTQYF
>TRBD2|.|TRBV29-1|TRBJ2-1
TGCAGCGTTGAAGGTGTAATAGCGGGGTCCTACAATGAGCAGTTCTTC
CSVEGVIAGSYNEQFF
>.|.|TRBV19|TRBJ2-7
TGTGCCAGTAGTATAGGGGACTCGTCATCGTACGAGCAGTACTTC
CASSIGDSSSYEQYF
>.|.|TRBV6-6|TRBJ1-2
TGTGCCAGCAGTTACGGGACAACTAACTATGGCTACACCTTC
CASSYGTTNYGYTF
>TRBD1|.|TRBV6-1|TRBJ1-5
TGTGCCAGCCGGGGGACAGGTTATAGCAATCAGCCCCAGCATTTT
CASRGTGYSNQPQHF
>.|.|TRBV29-1|TRBJ2-5
TGCAGCGTCGCGGTTAACCAAGAGACCCAGTACTTC
CSVAVNQETQYF
>.|.|TRBV6-6|TRBJ2-7
TGTGCCAGCAGTCCGGACTTTTCTCGCTCCTACGAGCAGTACTTC
CASSPDFSRSYEQYF
>TRBD1|few|TRBV5-1|TRBJ2-5
TGCGCCAGCAGCTCCGGACAGGGGGTGTCGAGAGGAGAGACCCAGTACTTC
CASSSGQGVSRGETQYF
>.|.|TRBV25-1|TRBJ1-1
TGTGCCAGCAGTAGGGGTGGGTACACTGAAGCTTTCTTT
CASSRGGYTEAFF
>.|.|TRBV19|TRBJ1-1
TGTGCCAGTAGTCCCGACAGGCTGAACACTGAAGCTTTCTTT
CASSPDRLNTEAFF
>TRBD1|.|TRBV7-6|TRBJ2-1
TGTGCCAGCAGCCCGAGGACAGGGGGGGCCAATGAGCAGTTCTTC
CASSPRTGGANEQFF
>TRBD1|.|TRBV5-1|TRBJ2-4
TGCGCCAGCAGCCGTCGGGACAGGGGAAACATTCAGTACTTC
CASSRRDRGNIQYF
>.|.|TRBV5-4|TRBJ2-3
TGTGCCAGCCCCGGGCTAGCGCCTAGCACAGATACGCAGTATTTT
CASPGLAPSTDTQYF
>.|.|TRBV18|TRBJ2-1
TGTGCCAGCTCACCGAACTCCCCTAAGCTTTATTACAATGAGCAGTTCTTC
CASSPNSPKLYYNEQFF
>TRBD1|once|TRBV18|TRBJ1-2
TGTGCCAGCTCACCCGGGACAGACTCAGGGGGAAAGGGCTACACCTTC
CASSPGTDSGGKGYTF
>.|few|TRBV10-1|TRBJ2-3
TGCGCCAGCAGAAGGGGTGATACGCAGTATTTT
CASRRGDTQYF
>TRBD1|.|TRBV6-6|TRBJ1-1
TGTGCCAGCAGCCATAAGGACAGGGGTGAAGCTTTCTTT
CASSHKDRGEAFF
>.|once|TRBV18|TRBJ1-1
TGTGCCAGCTCACAGGGGGTGAACACTGAAGCTTTCTTT
CASSQGVNTEAFF
>TRBD1|.|TRBV2|TRBJ2-7
TGTGCCAGCAACGACAGGGACTACGAGCAGTACTTC
CASNDRDYEQYF
>TRBD2|.|TRBV27|TRBJ2-1
TGTGCCAGCAGTTTATCGCCGACTAGCGGGAGGGCTAACTATGAGCAGTTCTTC
CASSLSPTSGRANYEQFF
>.|few|TRBV18|TRBJ1-1
TGTGCCAGCGAGCAAGGGGTGAACACTGAAGCTTTCTTT
CASEQGVNTEAFF
>.|.|TRBV11-2|TRBJ2-7
TGTGCCAGCAGCTTGGGGGCCCCGGGGGGCCGGTACGAGCAGTACTTC
CASSLGAPGGRYEQYF
>TRBD2|few|TRBV19|TRBJ2-2
TGTGCCAGCTCCGGGACTAGCGGGAGTGCCGGGGAGCTGTTTTTT
CASSGTSGSAGELFF
>TRBD2|.|TRBV7-8|TRBJ2-1
TGTGCCAGCAGCTTGGCCGGGACTACCCACAATGAGCAGTTCTTC
CASSLAGTTHNEQFF
>TRBD1|.|TRBV29-1|TRBJ2-1
TGCAGCGTTGATAGGGACAGGGTAAATGAGCAGTTCTTC
CSVDRDRVNEQFF
>TRBD1|.|TRBV25-1|TRBJ2-2
TGTGCCAGCAGTGCAGATAGGACAGGGAACACCGGGGAGCTGTTTTTT
CASSADRTGNTGELFF
>.|.|TRBV28|TRBJ1-2
TGTGCCAGCAGTACCCCGGTGTCAGGCCTCTATGGCTACACCTTC
CASSTPVSGLYGYTF
>.|.|TRBV7-7|TRBJ1-4
TGTGCTAGCAGCCCGCAGGGTGGTGCTAATGAAAAACTGTTTTTT
CASSPQGGANEKLFF
>.|.|TRBV18|TRBJ2-2
TGTGCCAGCTCACCTGTAGAGGGCTGGTCAGACACCGGGGAGCTGTTTTTT
CASSPVEGWSDTGELFF
>.|once|TRBV2|TRBJ2-2
TGTGCCTGCTGGACACGGCGGGACTCCGACGCCGGGGAGCTGTTTTTT
CACWTRRDSDAGELFF
>TRBD2|.|TRBV27|TRBJ2-3
TGTGCCAGCAGTTGGAGACTAGCGGCTCAAGATACGCAGTATTTT
CASSWRLAAQDTQYF
>.|.|TRBV27|TRBJ1-2
TGTGCCAGCAGTTTGGGGGGGAGGGGCATTGATGGCTACACCTTC
CASSLGGRGIDGYTF
>.|once|TRBV28|TRBJ1-1
TGTGCCAGCAGTTTAGTGTCGGGCAGGGTAACTGAAGCTTTCTTT
CASSLVSGRVTEAFF
>TRBD1|.|TRBV29-1|TRBJ2-4
TGCAGCGTCGGACAGGGGGGGGACATTCAGTACTTC
CSVGQGGDIQYF
>.|once|TRBV10-2|TRBJ2-3
TGCGCCAGCAGTGAGACAGGGTCAAGCACAGATACGCAGTATTTT
CASSETGSSTDTQYF
>.|few|TRBV5-6|TRBJ1-4
TGTGCCAGCAGTCTGCGGGGGTTTTGGAATGAAAAACTGTTTTTT
CASSLRGFWNEKLFF
>.|.|TRBV4-1|TRBJ2-7
TGCGCCAGCAGCCAAGAGTCCCTGAGCCCAATGCACGAGCAGTACTTC
CASSQESLSPMHEQYF
>TRBD2|.|TRBV19|TRBJ2-2
TGTGCCAGTAGTCCAACTAGCGGGAGGGCCTCGGTTGTTCGCGGGGAGCTGTTTTTT
CASSPTSGRASVVRGELFF